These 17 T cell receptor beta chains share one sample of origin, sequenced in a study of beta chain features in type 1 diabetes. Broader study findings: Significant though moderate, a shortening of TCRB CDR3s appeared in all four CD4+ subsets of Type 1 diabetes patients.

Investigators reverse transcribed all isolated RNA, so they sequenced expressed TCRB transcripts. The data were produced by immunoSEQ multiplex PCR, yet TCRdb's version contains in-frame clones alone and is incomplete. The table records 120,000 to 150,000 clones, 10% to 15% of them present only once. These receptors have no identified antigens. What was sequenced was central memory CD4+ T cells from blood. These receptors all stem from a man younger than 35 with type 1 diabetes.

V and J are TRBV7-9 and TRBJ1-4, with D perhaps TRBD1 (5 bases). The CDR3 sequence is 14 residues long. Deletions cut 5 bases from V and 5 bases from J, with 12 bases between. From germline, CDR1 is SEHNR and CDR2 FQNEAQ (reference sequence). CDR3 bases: TGTGCCAGCAGCCCCGAAGGGACGAATGAAAAACTGTTTTTT. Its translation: CASSPEGTNEKLFF. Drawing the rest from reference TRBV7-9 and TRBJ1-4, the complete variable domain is DTGVSQNPRHKITKRGQNVTFRCDPISEHNRLYWYRQTLGQGPEFLTYFQNEAQLEKSRLLSDRFSAERPKGSFSTLEIQRTEQGDSAMYLCASSPEGTNEKLFFGSGTQLSVL.

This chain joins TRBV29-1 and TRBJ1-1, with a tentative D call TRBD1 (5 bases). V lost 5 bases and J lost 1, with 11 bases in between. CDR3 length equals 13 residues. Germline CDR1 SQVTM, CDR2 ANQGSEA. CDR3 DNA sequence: TGCAGCGTTCCAGGAGGACAGAACACTGAAGCTTTCTTT. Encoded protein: CSVPGGQNTEAFF.

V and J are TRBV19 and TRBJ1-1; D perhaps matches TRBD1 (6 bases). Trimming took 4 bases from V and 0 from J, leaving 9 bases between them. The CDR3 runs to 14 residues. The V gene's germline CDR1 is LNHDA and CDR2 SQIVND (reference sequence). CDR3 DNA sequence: TGTGCCAGTAGTAGGGGACAACTGAACACTGAAGCTTTCTTT. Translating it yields CASSRGQLNTEAFF.

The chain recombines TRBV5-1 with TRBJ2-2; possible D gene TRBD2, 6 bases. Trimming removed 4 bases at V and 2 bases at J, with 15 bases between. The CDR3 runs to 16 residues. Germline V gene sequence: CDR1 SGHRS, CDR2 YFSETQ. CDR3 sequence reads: CASSGPGTLNTGELFF. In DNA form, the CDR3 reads TGCGCCAGCAGCGGACCCGGGACTCTCAACACCGGGGAGCTGTTTTTT.

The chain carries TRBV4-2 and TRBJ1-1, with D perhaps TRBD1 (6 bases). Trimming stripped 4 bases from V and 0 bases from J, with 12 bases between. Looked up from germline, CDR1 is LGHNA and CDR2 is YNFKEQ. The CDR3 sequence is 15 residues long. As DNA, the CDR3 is TGTGCCAGCAGCCCTAAACGGACAGTGAACACTGAAGCTTTCTTT. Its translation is CASSPKRTVNTEAFF.

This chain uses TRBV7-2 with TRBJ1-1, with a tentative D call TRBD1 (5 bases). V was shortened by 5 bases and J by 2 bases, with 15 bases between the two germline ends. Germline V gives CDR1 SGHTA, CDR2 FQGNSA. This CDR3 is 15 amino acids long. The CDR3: CASSPGQRLNTEAFF. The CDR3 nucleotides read TGTGCCAGCAGCCCCGGACAACGCCTTAACACTGAAGCTTTCTTT.

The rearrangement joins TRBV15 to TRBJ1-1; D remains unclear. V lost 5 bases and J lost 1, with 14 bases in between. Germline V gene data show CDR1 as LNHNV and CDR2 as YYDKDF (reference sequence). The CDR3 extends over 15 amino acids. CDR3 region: CATSLTSAGNTEAFF. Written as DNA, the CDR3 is TGTGCCACCAGCCTTACGTCGGCTGGGAACACTGAAGCTTTCTTT.

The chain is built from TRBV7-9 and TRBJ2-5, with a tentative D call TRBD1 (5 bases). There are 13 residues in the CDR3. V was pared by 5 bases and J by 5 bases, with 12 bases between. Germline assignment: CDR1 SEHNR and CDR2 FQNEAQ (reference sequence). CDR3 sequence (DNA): TGTGCCAGCAGCCCAGGGTGGTGGGAGACCCAGTACTTC. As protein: CASSPGWWETQYF.

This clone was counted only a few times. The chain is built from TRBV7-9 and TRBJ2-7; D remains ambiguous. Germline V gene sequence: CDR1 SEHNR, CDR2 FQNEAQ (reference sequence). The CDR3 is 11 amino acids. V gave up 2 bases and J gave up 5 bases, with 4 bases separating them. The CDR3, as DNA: TGTGCCAGCAGCTTATTCGACGAGCAGTACTTC. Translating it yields CASSLFDEQYF.

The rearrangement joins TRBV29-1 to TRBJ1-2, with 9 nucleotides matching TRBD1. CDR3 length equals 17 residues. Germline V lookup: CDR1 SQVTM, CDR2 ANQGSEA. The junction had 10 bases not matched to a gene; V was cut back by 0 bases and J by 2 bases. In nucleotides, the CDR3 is TGCAGCGTTGAAGAGCAGGGTGGCGGACAGGGGAACTATGGCTACACCTTC. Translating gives CSVEEQGGGQGNYGYTF.

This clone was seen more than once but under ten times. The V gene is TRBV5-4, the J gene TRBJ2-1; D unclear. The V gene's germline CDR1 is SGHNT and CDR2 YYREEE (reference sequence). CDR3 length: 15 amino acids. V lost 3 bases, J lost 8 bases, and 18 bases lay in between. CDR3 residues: CASSSLTDLADEQFF. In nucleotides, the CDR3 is TGTGCCAGCAGCTCCCTCACGGATTTGGCGGATGAGCAGTTCTTC. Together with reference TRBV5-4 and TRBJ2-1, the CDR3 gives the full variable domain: ETGVTQSPTHLIKTRGQQVTLRCSSQSGHNTVSWYQQALGQGPQFIFQYYREEENGRGNFPPRFSGLQFPNYSSELNVNALELDDSALYLCASSSLTDLADEQFFGPGTRLTVL.

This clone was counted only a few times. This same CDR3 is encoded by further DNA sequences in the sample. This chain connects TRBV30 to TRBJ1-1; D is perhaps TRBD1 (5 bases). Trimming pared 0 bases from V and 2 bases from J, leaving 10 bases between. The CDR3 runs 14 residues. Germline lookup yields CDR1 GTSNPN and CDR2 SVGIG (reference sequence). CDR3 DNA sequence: TGTGCCTGGAGTGTAGGGCAGGGCAACACTGAAGCTTTCTTT. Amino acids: CAWSVGQGNTEAFF.

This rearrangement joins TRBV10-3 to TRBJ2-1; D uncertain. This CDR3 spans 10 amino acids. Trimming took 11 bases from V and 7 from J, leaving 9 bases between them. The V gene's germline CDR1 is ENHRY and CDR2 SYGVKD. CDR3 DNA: TGTGCCCCCCCCCGGAATGAGCAGTTCTTC. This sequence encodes CAPPRNEQFF.

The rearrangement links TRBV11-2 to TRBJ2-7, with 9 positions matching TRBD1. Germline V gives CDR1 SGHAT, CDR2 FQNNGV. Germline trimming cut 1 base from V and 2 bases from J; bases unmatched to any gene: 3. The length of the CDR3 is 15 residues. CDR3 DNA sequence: TGTGCCAGCAGCTTAGCGGGACAGGGCCCCTACGAGCAGTACTTC. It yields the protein CASSLAGQGPYEQYF.

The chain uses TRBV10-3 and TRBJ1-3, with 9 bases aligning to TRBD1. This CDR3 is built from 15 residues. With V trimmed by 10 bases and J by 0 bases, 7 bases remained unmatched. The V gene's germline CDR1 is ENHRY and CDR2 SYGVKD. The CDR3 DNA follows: TGTGCCACCACTGAGACAGGGGGCTCTGGAAACACCATATATTTT. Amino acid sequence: CATTETGGSGNTIYF.

CDR3 sequence: CASSLGPSYEQYF. The CDR3 DNA reads TGTGCCAGCAGCTTAGGCCCAAGCTACGAGCAGTACTTC. This chain uses TRBV13 with TRBJ2-7; the D is unclear. Between the trimmed V and J ends, which lost 0 bases and 3 bases, there was a span of 6 bases. The CDR3 has 13 amino acids. In germline, CDR1 is PRHDT, CDR2 FYEKMQ (reference sequence). Looking up the rest from reference TRBV13 and TRBJ2-7 gives the full variable domain: AAGVIQSPRHLIKEKRETATLKCYPIPRHDTVYWYQQGPGQDPQFLISFYEKMQSDKGSIPDRFSAQQFSDYHSELNMSSLELGDSALYFCASSLGPSYEQYFGPGTRLTVT.

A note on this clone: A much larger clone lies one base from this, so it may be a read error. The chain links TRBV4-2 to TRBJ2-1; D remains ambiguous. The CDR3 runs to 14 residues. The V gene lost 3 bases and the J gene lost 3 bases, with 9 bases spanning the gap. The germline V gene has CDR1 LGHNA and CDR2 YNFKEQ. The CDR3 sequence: CASSHTQDYNEQFF. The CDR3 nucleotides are TGTGCCAGCAGCCACACCCAGGACTACAATGAGCAGTTCTTC.